This TCR beta chain was identified during a study of cytomegalovirus exposure and HLA in healthy donors. Across the whole study: Most genotyped donors, over 70% of around 370, had Caucasian-associated genetic ancestry.

General study findings and limits: In a later analysis, across HLA loci, associated TCR counts were highest for DRB1, lowest for HLA-C. In a later analysis, a genetic analysis reported fewer productive-TCR N-insertions in an Asian-associated ancestry cluster than the cohort average. Some public TCRs appeared in many individuals, while most sequences were rare.

Germline CDR1 is SSHAT and CDR2 is FNYEAQ (reference sequence). The CDR3 consists of 13 residues. About this clone: Its cognate antigen is unknown. One end of the junction fails to match germline, which may point to a read error.

The PCR ran on 60 Vbeta and 13 Jbeta primers. Measured with immunoSEQ multiplex PCR; TCRdb has only the in-frame clones, and not every one. The sample includes 85,000 to 100,000 clones, 60% to 80% of them seen just once. The sequence derives from a man aged 45-60 years in good health and CMV-seropositive. V is TRBV7-7 and J is TRBJ1-5, with a possible D match to TRBD1 (5 bases). The source material was PBMCs. CDR3 DNA sequence: TGTGCTAGCAGCCACGGGAGGGACCAGCCCCAGCATTTT. Amino acids: CASSHGRDQPQHF.